This T cell receptor beta chain is drawn from a study of cytomegalovirus exposure and HLA in healthy donors. On the study more broadly: The 550 to 700 first-cohort repertoires and the 130 or so validation repertoires shared the same platform, a later analysis reported.

Assay: immunoSEQ multiplex PCR; the TCRdb copy retains only in-frame clones and omits some. The repertoire holds tens of thousands of clones, with 85% to 95% as singletons. The ends were cut back, 1 base at V and 3 bases at J, with 10 bases in the middle. The CDR3 sequence is 15 residues long. Germline loops: CDR1 LNHDA, CDR2 SQIVND (reference sequence). The sequenced material came from PBMCs. This chain joins TRBV19 and TRBJ2-1; D not resolved. This clonotype was obtained from a man aged 18 to 30 in good health and CMV-seronegative. The CDR3 sequence: CASSIAISGYNEQFF. The CDR3 bases are TGTGCCAGTAGTATAGCGATCAGTGGCTACAATGAGCAGTTCTTC.